One sample yielded the 18 T cell receptor beta chains listed below, sequenced in a study of cytomegalovirus exposure and HLA in healthy donors. PCR employed 60 Vbeta and 13 Jbeta primers. TCRdb keeps only in-frame clones here, not all; method: immunoSEQ multiplex PCR. The sample gives 150,000 to 200,000 clones, roughly 68% of which show up once; over 9.5% is in the top ten. The sequenced sample was PBMCs. Receptors originate from a man aged 25-40 years in good health and CMV-seropositive.

With respect to this clone: The sample has other DNA sequences that encode this CDR3 too. J is TRBJ2-7 and V is TRBV2; D gene uncertain. CDR3 length: 11 amino acids. Germline V gene sequence: CDR1 SNHLY, CDR2 FYNNEI. V lost 3 bases, J lost 2 bases, and 2 bases lay in between. The CDR3 sequence is CASSDTYEQYF. The CDR3 DNA follows: TGTGCCAGCAGTGATACCTACGAGCAGTACTTC.

In this sample, this clone turned up a few times. This chain connects TRBV7-9 to TRBJ2-5, with D possibly being TRBD1 (7 bases). Looked up from germline, CDR1 is SEHNR and CDR2 is FQNEAQ (reference sequence). V was shortened by 1 base and J by 2 bases, with 11 bases between the two germline ends. The CDR3 loop spans 15 amino acids. CDR3 bases: TGTGCCAGCAGCTTAGGCGGGACAGCACAAGAGACCCAGTACTTC. Its translation: CASSLGGTAQETQYF.

The rearrangement joins TRBV30 to TRBJ1-1; D uncertain. CDR3 length: 15 residues. V was trimmed by 1 base and J by 0 bases, leaving 12 bases between them. The germline V gene has CDR1 GTSNPN and CDR2 SVGIG (reference sequence). In nucleotides, the CDR3 is TGTGCCTGGAGTGCTTCCGGACTGATGAACACTGAAGCTTTCTTT. It yields the protein CAWSASGLMNTEAFF.

CDR3 nucleotides: TGTGCCAGCAGTCCCAACTACGGCATTAACTATGGCTACACCTTC. Its protein is CASSPNYGINYGYTF. The genes are TRBV28 and TRBJ1-2; D not resolved. The CDR3 is made up of 15 amino acids. Germline CDR1 and CDR2: MDHEN and SYDVKM. Trimming cost V 5 bases and J 1 base, with 14 bases left between them.

This clone was detected once. The chain recombines TRBV6-5 with TRBJ2-7; D ambiguous. Trimming left V 7 bases short and J 3 bases short, with 7 bases between. The CDR3 is 11 amino acids. In germline, CDR1 is MNHEY, CDR2 SVGAGI. The CDR3 DNA reads TGTGCCAGCACGAACAGCTACGAGCAGTACTTC. It translates to CASTNSYEQYF.

The V gene is TRBV30, the J gene TRBJ2-1, with TRBD2 matching over 10 bases. After removal of 3 bases from V and 5 bases from J, the junction contained 7 bases not matched to a gene. CDR1 and CDR2 from the germline V gene are GTSNPN and SVGIG (reference sequence). The CDR3 sequence is 15 residues long. The CDR3: CAWSPGTSVNNEQFF. In nucleotides, the CDR3 is TGTGCCTGGAGCCCCGGGACTAGCGTCAACAATGAGCAGTTCTTC.

This clone has only one observation. This rearrangement joins TRBV13 to TRBJ2-1; TRBD1 aligns across 11 bases. Per the germline V gene, CDR1 is PRHDT and CDR2 is FYEKMQ (reference sequence). The CDR3 covers 16 residues. V gave up 5 bases and J gave up 7 bases; unmatched junction bases: 10. The CDR3 DNA is TGTGCCAGCAGCCCGCGGGACAGGGGGTTTGGAAATGAGCAGTTCTTC. Amino acid sequence: CASSPRDRGFGNEQFF.

J is TRBJ2-5 and V is TRBV2; 7 bases agree with TRBD1. The J call may be in error: the DNA end matches TRBJ2-7 better. This CDR3 comprises 12 residues. Germline V gene sequence: CDR1 SNHLY, CDR2 FYNNEI. The CDR3 DNA is TGTGCCAGCCGGGACAGAGACTACGAGCAGTACTTC. It specifies CASRDRDYEQYF.

The chain employs TRBV7-8 and TRBJ2-7; 7 bases are a match to TRBD1. The CDR3 length is 16 residues. CDR1 SGHVS and CDR2 FQNEAQ come from the germline V gene. J lost 3 bases, V lost 1 base, and 9 bases had no gene match. The CDR3 sequence: CASSLEGARPNYEQYF. CDR3 nucleotide sequence: TGTGCCAGCAGCTTAGAGGGGGCCCGACCGAACTACGAGCAGTACTTC. Looking up the rest from reference TRBV7-8 and TRBJ2-7 gives the full variable domain: GAGVSQSPRYKVAKRGQDVALRCDPISGHVSLFWYQQALGQGPEFLTYFQNEAQLDKSGLPSDRFFAERPEGSVSTLKIQRTQQEDSAVYLCASSLEGARPNYEQYFGPGTRLTVT.

The chain recombines TRBV6-1 with TRBJ2-1; 10 bases map to TRBD2. In germline, CDR1 is MNHNS, CDR2 SASEGT. This CDR3 has 15 amino acids. Unmatched junction bases numbered 12, after V lost 8 bases and J lost 8 bases. The chain's CDR3 is CASDELAGEYDEQFF. For the CDR3, the DNA is TGTGCCAGCGACGAGCTAGCGGGAGAATATGATGAGCAGTTCTTC.

A single count supports this clone. The chain recombines TRBV12-5 with TRBJ1-4; 7 bases align to TRBD1. Unmatched junction bases numbered 4, after V lost 1 base and J lost 8 bases. Per germline, CDR1 LGHNT and CDR2 FRNRAP. This CDR3 is built from 14 residues. CDR3 region: CASGLGQGGEKLFF. For the CDR3, the DNA is TGTGCTAGTGGTTTGGGACAGGGAGGCGAAAAACTGTTTTTT.

This clone was seen more than once but under ten times. The chain is built from TRBV7-9 and TRBJ2-7, with D maybe TRBD2 (5 bases). The CDR3 covers 16 residues. V was clipped by 1 base and J by 2 bases, with 15 bases between them. Germline-derived CDR1 and CDR2 are SEHNR and FQNEAQ (reference sequence). Here the CDR3 DNA reads TGTGCCAGCAGCTTAGATGAATGGACTGTGACCTACGAGCAGTACTTC. Amino acid sequence: CASSLDEWTVTYEQYF. Variable domain in full (rest from reference TRBV7-9 and TRBJ2-7): DTGVSQNPRHKITKRGQNVTFRCDPISEHNRLYWYRQTLGQGPEFLTYFQNEAQLEKSRLLSDRFSAERPKGSFSTLEIQRTEQGDSAMYLCASSLDEWTVTYEQYFGPGTRLTVT.

This clone has only a few counts. The chain uses TRBV7-9 and TRBJ2-7; 7 positions match TRBD1. The J segment lost 6 bases and the V segment lost 4 bases, leaving 12 bases of the junction unmatched. Germline values: CDR1 SEHNR, CDR2 FQNEAQ (reference sequence). The CDR3 runs 15 residues. Here the CDR3 DNA reads TGTGCCAGCAGCTGGACCGGGACAGAAATAGGCGAGCAGTACTTC. This sequence encodes CASSWTGTEIGEQYF.

V gene TRBV27 combines with J gene TRBJ1-5; 7 positions match TRBD1. The germline V gene has CDR1 MNHEY and CDR2 SMNVEV (reference sequence). The CDR3 is made up of 16 amino acids. V dropped 4 bases and J dropped 3; count of bases not matched to a gene: 9. Here the CDR3 reads CASSSRKTGFNQPQHF. Written as DNA, the CDR3 is TGTGCCAGCAGTTCCCGCAAGACAGGGTTCAATCAGCCCCAGCATTTT.

V gene TRBV19 combines with J gene TRBJ2-3; 14 positions agree with TRBD2. The CDR3 runs 19 residues. Germline lookup yields CDR1 LNHDA and CDR2 SQIVND (reference sequence). V lost 6 bases to trimming and J lost 5 bases; unmatched junction nucleotides: 16. CDR3 DNA sequence: TGTGCCAGTAGCACTGAGACTAGCGGGAGGGTCGAGGCGGGAGATACGCAGTATTTT. Amino acid sequence: CASSTETSGRVEAGDTQYF.

The rearrangement uses TRBV6-1 and TRBJ2-7, with 9 bases fitting TRBD1. Looked up from germline, CDR1 is MNHNS and CDR2 is SASEGT. Trimming cost V 2 bases and J 0 bases; bases outside gene matches: 5. CDR3 length equals 16 residues. The CDR3 is CASSEQGQGISYEQYF. The CDR3 DNA reads as TGTGCCAGCAGTGAACAGGGACAGGGAATCTCCTACGAGCAGTACTTC.

The V gene is TRBV7-9, the J gene TRBJ2-7, with TRBD1 as a possible D gene (5 bases). V lost 3 bases and J 4 bases, leaving 7 bases between the germline ends. CDR3 length: 12 residues. Germline V gene lookup returns CDR1 SEHNR and CDR2 FQNEAQ (reference sequence). The CDR3 here is CASSFPGYEQYF. The CDR3 nucleotides are TGTGCCAGCAGCTTTCCAGGGTACGAGCAGTACTTC.

This rearrangement joins TRBV11-3 to TRBJ2-7; D not resolved. Germline-derived CDR1 and CDR2 are SGHNT and YENEEA. Trimming left V 5 bases short and J 1 base short, with 9 bases between. The CDR3 runs 13 residues. CDR3 amino acids: CASSPSESYEQYF. The CDR3 DNA reads TGTGCCAGCAGCCCCAGCGAGTCCTACGAGCAGTACTTC.